This entry lists 26 T cell receptor beta chains sequenced from one sample in a study of identical twins. A single record per CDR3 protein comes from TCRdb applying MiXCR to the 5' RACE reads. The sample shows 1.5 million to 2 million distinct CDR3 sequences, roughly a third of them seen only once. Sequencing input: cord blood. The receptors come from a newborn girl in good health.

The rearrangement joins TRBV12-3 or TRBV12-4 to TRBJ1-1; 7 bases fit TRBD1. The CDR3 loop spans 14 amino acids. Germline trimming cut 4 bases from V and 4 bases from J; bases unmatched to any gene: 6. The CDR3 region is CASSSSTGPTEAFF. The CDR3, as DNA: TGTGCCAGCAGTTCCTCGACAGGGCCCACTGAAGCTTTCTTT.

This clonotype showed up just a few times. J is TRBJ1-5 and V is TRBV20-1; D might be TRBD1 (6 bases). The CDR3 extends over 15 amino acids. Germline lookup yields CDR1 DFQATT and CDR2 SNEGSKA (reference sequence). Trimming shortened V by 2 bases and J by 3 bases, and 14 bases separated the two germline ends. CDR3 DNA: TGCAGTGCTAGATATATAGCAGGGGACAATCAGCCCCAGCATTTT. It is translated as CSARYIAGDNQPQHF.

The CDR3 DNA sequence: TGCAGTGCTAGGTGGTCTGGGTGGCGCAATGAGCAGTTCTTC. This sequence encodes CSARWSGWRNEQFF. The genes are TRBV20-1 and TRBJ2-1; D unresolved. Germline V lookup: CDR1 DFQATT, CDR2 SNEGSKA (reference sequence). The length of the CDR3 is 14 residues. Trimming shortened V by 3 bases and J by 6 bases, and 15 bases separated the two germline ends.

This chain joins TRBV2 and TRBJ2-5; unclear D gene. This CDR3 is 12 amino acids long. Germline assignment: CDR1 SNHLY and CDR2 FYNNEI. V was pared by 8 bases and J by 11 bases, with 18 bases between. The CDR3 protein is CASLYTSNEQYF. The CDR3 region has the DNA TGTGCCAGCCTATATACTTCCAATGAGCAGTACTTC.

This chain uses TRBV4-2 with TRBJ2-5; D ambiguous. The closer fit of TRBJ2-7 to the DNA end suggests the J call may be wrong. Germline-derived CDR1 and CDR2 are LGHNA and YNFKEQ. The CDR3 is made up of 13 amino acids. The CDR3 region is CASSHLPDYEQYF. The CDR3 DNA reads TGTGCCAGCAGCCACCTCCCAGACTACGAGCAGTACTTC.

The genes are TRBV6-1 and TRBJ1-2; D remains ambiguous. Germline CDR1 reads MNHNS; CDR2 reads SASEGT. V gave up 3 bases and J gave up 4 bases, with 15 bases separating them. The CDR3 length is 15 residues. The CDR3 region is CASSDFSGIGYGYTF. The CDR3 nucleotides are TGTGCCAGCAGTGATTTTTCGGGGATTGGCTATGGCTACACCTTC.

This clonotype came up a few times. This chain connects TRBV20-1 to TRBJ2-5; D remains unclear. Trimming took 4 bases from V and 0 from J, leaving 9 bases between them. Per germline, CDR1 DFQATT and CDR2 SNEGSKA (reference sequence). There are 13 residues in the CDR3. The CDR3 here is CSAILQYQETQYF. In DNA, the CDR3 is TGCAGTGCTATACTGCAGTACCAAGAGACCCAGTACTTC.

The J gene is TRBJ2-1, the V gene TRBV6-4; possible D gene TRBD2, 7 bases. Trimming shortened V by 8 bases and J by 10 bases, and 18 bases separated the two germline ends. In germline, CDR1 is MRHNA, CDR2 SNTAGT. CDR3 size: 13 residues. DNA of the CDR3: TGTGCCAGCGCTAACACGGGGGGCAACGAGCAGTTCTTC. It yields the protein CASANTGGNEQFF.

This clonotype was seen more than once but under ten times. The J gene is TRBJ1-6, the V gene TRBV2; D gene ambiguous. The germline V gene encodes CDR1 SNHLY and CDR2 FYNNEI. The CDR3 consists of 14 residues. CDR3 bases: TGTGCATCCAACGGGCCGGACTATAATTCACCCCTCCACTTT. This gives the protein CASNGPDYNSPLHF.

V is TRBV27 and J is TRBJ1-3; D gene uncertain. Trimming removed 3 bases from V and 0 bases from J, with 12 bases in between. The CDR3 consists of 16 residues. CDR1 and CDR2 (germline): MNHEY, SMNVEV (reference sequence). CDR3 DNA sequence: TGTGCCAGCAGTTTTTCATCGACACACTCTGGAAACACCATATATTTT. This translates into CASSFSSTHSGNTIYF.

The gene calls are TRBV6-5 and TRBJ2-7, with D possibly matching TRBD2 (6 bases). The V end lost 7 bases, the J end lost 10 bases, and 14 bases lay between the germline ends. The germline V gene has CDR1 MNHEY and CDR2 SVGAGI. This CDR3 region has 11 residues. CDR3 nucleotide sequence: TGTGCCAGCACCCCGGAGGGTCCCCAGTACTTC. It translates to CASTPEGPQYF.

Only a few counts were recorded for this clonotype. The V and J genes are TRBV9 and TRBJ2-3, with TRBD1 as a possible D gene (5 bases). Germline CDR1 and CDR2: SGDLS and YYNGEE. This CDR3 contains 16 residues. The V gene lost 1 base and the J gene lost 2 bases, with 14 bases spanning the gap. CDR3: CASSVNTQGATDTQYF. The CDR3 DNA sequence: TGTGCCAGCAGCGTAAACACCCAAGGGGCCACAGATACGCAGTATTTT.

This clonotype showed up just a few times. The chain carries TRBV9 and TRBJ2-7; D remains ambiguous. The germline gives CDR1 SGDLS, CDR2 YYNGEE. V was clipped by 4 bases and J by 0 bases, with 11 bases between them. The CDR3 runs to 14 residues. The DNA of the CDR3 is TGTGCCAGCAGCCTCCGACCGAGCTCCTACGAGCAGTACTTC. This sequence encodes CASSLRPSSYEQYF.

This clonotype was detected a few times. V gene TRBV5-6 combines with J gene TRBJ2-3; D perhaps matches TRBD2 (6 bases). CDR1 and CDR2 (germline): SGHDT, YYEEEE. The CDR3 runs to 14 residues. V dropped 4 bases and J dropped 6 bases, with 15 bases sitting between them. This chain's CDR3 is CASSGSPGGDTQYF. In DNA, the CDR3 is TGTGCCAGCAGCGGAAGCCCCGGAGGGGATACGCAGTATTTT.

Remarks on this clonotype: Being one base from a much bigger clone, this may be a read error. The V call is TRBV13, the J call TRBJ2-5, with a possible D match to TRBD2 (6 bases). Germline CDR1 reads PRHDT; CDR2 reads FYEKMQ (reference sequence). The CDR3 loop spans 15 amino acids. The chain's CDR3 is CASGLDGGIQETQYF. The CDR3 nucleotides are TGTGCCAGCGGCTTAGACGGGGGAATCCAAGAGACCCAGTACTTC.

This clonotype was seen at least ten times. This chain connects TRBV24-1 to TRBJ2-3; TRBD1 is a possible D gene (5 bases). The germline V and J ends were trimmed by 3 bases and 1 base, with 7 bases remaining between them. The CDR3 has 14 amino acids. Looked up from germline, CDR1 is KGHDR and CDR2 is SFDVKD. The CDR3 nucleotides are TGTGCCACCAGTGATCCCAGGGGCACAGATACGCAGTATTTT. Encoded protein: CATSDPRGTDTQYF.

The chain combines TRBV5-1 with TRBJ2-7; D remains unclear. The CDR3 is 15 residues long. Germline CDR1 is SGHRS and CDR2 is YFSETQ. The V end was cut by 4 bases, the J end by 0 bases, with 14 bases between. CDR3 bases: TGCGCCAGCAGCCCTCGAGGATACTCCTCCTACGAGCAGTACTTC. Translation gives CASSPRGYSSYEQYF.

The gene calls are TRBV7-2 and TRBJ2-3; 11 bases line up with TRBD2. Germline CDR1 and CDR2: SGHTA and FQGNSA. V lost 1 base, J lost 5 bases, and 8 bases stayed unmatched. CDR3 length equals 17 residues. This chain's CDR3 is CASSLETSGMRGDTQYF. The CDR3 nucleotides are TGTGCCAGCAGCTTAGAGACTAGCGGGATGAGAGGAGATACGCAGTATTTT.

This clonotype was recorded only once. The chain couples TRBV28 to TRBJ1-2, with D maybe TRBD1 (5 bases). With 6 bases removed from V and 4 bases from J, the gap between germline ends came to 15 bases. CDR3 length: 14 amino acids. Germline V lookup: CDR1 MDHEN, CDR2 SYDVKM. CDR3: CASSNPRGGYGYTF. DNA for the CDR3: TGTGCCAGCAGCAACCCTCGGGGGGGCTATGGCTACACCTTC.

This clonotype was seen more than once but under ten times. The rearrangement uses TRBV29-1 and TRBJ1-2, with D uncertain. Per germline, CDR1 SQVTM and CDR2 ANQGSEA. CDR3 length: 12 amino acids. V was cut by 7 bases and J by 3 bases, with 12 bases left in between. The CDR3 loop is CSAQGLDYGYTF. CDR3 nucleotide sequence: TGCAGCGCACAAGGGTTGGACTATGGCTACACCTTC. Looking up the rest from reference TRBV29-1 and TRBJ1-2 gives the full variable domain: SAVISQKPSRDICQRGTSLTIQCQVDSQVTMMFWYRQQPGQSLTLIATANQGSEATYESGFVIDKFPISRPNLTFSTLTVSNMSPEDSSIYLCSAQGLDYGYTFGSGTRLTVV.

The rearrangement uses TRBV21-1 and TRBJ2-6; the table gives TRBD1 as D, unverified against the DNA. TRBV21-1 is listed as a pseudogene. This CDR3 spans 21 amino acids. The chain's CDR3 is CASSKGGKGLARISGANVLTF. The CDR3 nucleotides read TGTGCCAGCAGCAAAGGTGGGAAGGGGCTAGCACGAATCTCTGGGGCCAACGTCCTGACTTTC.

CDR3 sequence (DNA): TGTGCCAGCTCACCGAGGACAGGGTACAATAATTCACCCCTCCACTTT. Protein: CASSPRTGYNNSPLHF. The chain employs TRBV18 and TRBJ1-6, with 8 bases that match TRBD1. This CDR3 is built from 16 residues. V shed 3 bases and J 5 bases; nucleotides not matched to a gene: 6. Germline V gives CDR1 KGHSH, CDR2 LQKENI.

The rearrangement links TRBV2 to TRBJ2-4; TRBD1 matches 8 bases. V lost 8 bases to trimming and J lost 5 bases; unmatched junction nucleotides: 8. CDR3 size: 14 residues. Germline V gene sequence: CDR1 SNHLY, CDR2 FYNNEI. CDR3 coding DNA: TGTGCCAGCCAGACAGGGGTGGTGGAAAACATTCAGTACTTC. Translation: CASQTGVVENIQYF. Using reference TRBV2 and TRBJ2-4 for the parts outside the CDR3, the full variable domain is EPEVTQTPSHQVTQMGQEVILRCVPISNHLYFYWYRQILGQKVEFLVSFYNNEISEKSEIFDDQFSVERPDGSNFTLKIRSTKLEDSAMYFCASQTGVVENIQYFGAGTRLSVL.

The V and J genes are TRBV11-1 and TRBJ2-1; 14 bases are shared with TRBD2. There are 16 residues in the CDR3. V shed 4 bases and J 9 bases; nucleotides not matched to a gene: 8. The germline V gene encodes CDR1 SGHAT and CDR2 FQDESV (reference sequence). CDR3 loop: CASSSLGLAGATEQFF. The CDR3 coding sequence is TGTGCCAGCAGCTCCCTGGGACTAGCGGGAGCGACTGAGCAGTTCTTC. Full variable domain (missing parts from reference TRBV11-1 and TRBJ2-1): EAEVAQSPRYKITEKSQAVAFWCDPISGHATLYWYRQILGQGPELLVQFQDESVVDDSQLPKDRFSAERLKGVDSTLKIQPAELGDSAMYLCASSSLGLAGATEQFFGPGTRLTVL.

This clonotype has a handful of counts. J is TRBJ2-7 and V is TRBV18, with TRBD1 as a possible D gene (6 bases). V was pared by 0 bases and J by 4 bases, with 10 bases between. CDR1 is KGHSH and CDR2 is LQKENI in the germline V gene. This CDR3 region has 14 residues. This chain's CDR3 is CASSPPARGYEQYF. CDR3 bases: TGTGCCAGCTCACCACCAGCGAGGGGGTACGAGCAGTACTTC.

This chain joins TRBV6-1 and TRBJ2-5; D may be TRBD2 (6 bases). This CDR3 has 16 amino acids. Germline V gene sequence: CDR1 MNHNS, CDR2 SASEGT. V lost 6 bases and J lost 1, with 18 bases in between. CDR3 bases: TGTGCCAGCAGACAAACCCGGACGGGACTCCAAGAGACCCAGTACTTC. Encoded protein: CASRQTRTGLQETQYF.